This entry features one T cell receptor (beta chain) sequence. Its cognate antigen is unknown. The CDR3 end shows no conserved phenylalanine or tryptophan, and so a read error is likely. CDR1 is LGHNA and CDR2 is YSLEER in the germline V gene. This CDR3 spans 17 amino acids. This entry belongs to a study of tumor-infiltrating lymphocytes in primary liver carcinoma. Study-level background: Each of the samples returned roughly 3.65 to 7.5 million productive TCRbeta reads (a yield similar across tissue types).

Whole-study findings and limits: Tumor specimens were characterized by a significantly higher top-250-clone fraction than blood (p = 0.039).

Priming with a constant-region primer yielded TCR beta cDNA from roughly 500 ng total RNA. Each TCR beta library was derived from three nested multiplex PCR rounds that employed slightly modified ARM-PCR. The opening two PCR rounds, around 9 cycles each, paired TRBV1-TRBV30 forward primers with a C-beta reverse primer. Via MiXCR, TCRdb re-called the multiplex PCR reads, giving one row per CDR3 protein. Among some 180,000 distinct CDR3 sequences listed, just under 85% were seen once. DNA and RNA were both co-extracted from about 19-30 mg of bulk tissue that had not been sorted. The chain employs TRBV4-3 and TRBJ2-1; 8 nucleotides align to TRBD2. The TCR sequence derives from a man in his forties or fifties with primary liver carcinoma and hepatitis B virus infection. Source material: tumor tissue from primary liver carcinoma. Here the CDR3 DNA reads TGTGCCAGCAGCCAGGACCAAGCGGGAGCTTCCTACAATGAGCAGTTCCTC. Translated: CASSQDQAGASYNEQFL.